This TCR beta chain was found in a study of blood T cells in healthy people across ages. A second PCR, run for roughly 7 to 12 cycles, used a sample-barcoded 5' primer plus a J-beta primer mix. TCRdb processed the 5' RACE reads anew with MiXCR; each CDR3 protein has one entry. The sample has about 800,000 distinct CDR3 sequences; 25% are singletons. Trimming took 4 bases from V and 6 from J, leaving 10 bases between them. Germline V lookup: CDR1 SQVTM, CDR2 ANQGSEA. This CDR3 spans 12 amino acids. These data were likewise used in another study, on T cells of mothers and their children.

The sample consisted of blood. The gene calls are TRBV29-1 and TRBJ2-4; D is possibly TRBD2 (5 bases). This receptor was obtained from a boy younger than 18 in good health. The chain's CDR3 is CSVARDRNIQYF. The DNA for the CDR3 is TGCAGCGTTGCCCGGGATAGAAACATTCAGTACTTC.